Listed below are T cell receptor beta chains from one sample, sequenced in a study of shared clonotypes between healthy human individuals. This table comes from immunoSEQ multiplex PCR, and its TCRdb copy is limited to in-frame clones, with some not included. The sample lists about 1.9 million clones; 80% to 95% were seen once. Source material: naive CD8+ T cells from PBMCs. The receptor set was obtained from a young man in good health. Some clones in this sample may be carry-over from other donors' samples. Each CDR3 is given with its conserved first and last residue. Fields, in order: J gene, V gene, CDR3 protein.

TRBJ2-1 TRBV2 CASSDGLPRLF
TRBJ2-7 TRBV19 CASLGDSYEQYF
TRBJ2-3 TRBV9 CASSVVDRLAASPSGGTDTQYF
TRBJ1-1 TRBV5-6 CASSLASEGVNTEAFF
TRBJ2-1 TRBV4-1 CASSQISGHYNEQFF
TRBJ2-7 TRBV5-1 CASRGRGFYEQYF
TRBJ2-7 TRBV5-1 CASSLALFTYEQYF
TRBJ1-1 TRBV5-1 CASSPGLHTEAFF
TRBJ2-7 TRBV27 CASSFFASGTYEQYF
TRBJ1-2 TRBV28 CASSLTRNYGYTF
TRBJ2-7 TRBV19 CASSIEGQPYEQYF
TRBJ2-3 TRBV27 CASSPTGTRALSTDTQYF
TRBJ2-5 TRBV7-8 CASSQTPGQIQKTQYF
TRBJ2-7 TRBV29-1 CSVPIPSTSGRITYEQYF
TRBJ2-3 TRBV11-2 CASSLDRLAGGPAFTGTQYF
TRBJ2-4 TRBV4-1 CASSQDSPILAKNIQYF
TRBJ1-1 TRBV7-3 CASTQTGQGRNTEAFF
TRBJ1-2 TRBV29-1 CSVGPISGTGETNYGYTF
TRBJ2-7 TRBV7-6 CASSLEGQDRHEQYF
TRBJ1-2 TRBV25-1 CASSDRGNGYTF
TRBJ2-5 TRBV11-2 CASTLGGRVETQYF
TRBJ2-1 TRBV4-3 CASSQGRTVYNEQFF
TRBJ2-1 TRBV7-9 CASSSPTGAGYNEQFF
TRBJ1-2 TRBV7-2 CASSLAGSLSGYTF
TRBJ2-1 TRBV11-2 CASSLGQGVYNEQFF
TRBJ1-2 TRBV11-2 CASSLGHYYGYTF
TRBJ2-2 TRBV21-1 CASSKVSLAHAGELFF
TRBJ1-2 TRBV6-1 CASSEGGTDINYGYTF
TRBJ2-5 TRBV4-1 CASSQVGGRRRETQYF
TRBJ1-1 TRBV19 CASPIPGGPNTEAFF
TRBJ2-2 TRBV9 CASRGTAAGELFF
TRBJ2-1 TRBV30 CAWSTLRTGGSYNEQFF
TRBJ1-1 TRBV11-2 CASSLATRFEAFF
TRBJ2-7 TRBV27 CASSLSSEAYEQYF
TRBJ2-3 TRBV9 CASSTSAGPSTDTQYF
TRBJ1-2 TRBV5-4 CASSSWTEYGYTF
TRBJ2-7 TRBV19 CASSIGSSGSREQYF
TRBJ2-3 TRBV30 CAWSVSGGTDTQYF
TRBJ2-5 TRBV6-6 CASSYGGGETQYF
TRBJ2-5 TRBV7-9 CASSRTSGKQETQYF
TRBJ2-1 TRBV5-4 CASSGGQGALNEQFF
TRBJ1-1 TRBV29-1 CSVEGRTLGAAEAFF
TRBJ2-1 TRBV11-2 CASSSREAPYNEQFF
TRBJ2-7 TRBV19 CASSGTRDTYKQYF
TRBJ2-7 TRBV9 CASSVGATYEQYF
TRBJ2-1 TRBV14 CASSHFNHRATEQFF
TRBJ1-1 TRBV19 CASVDRGQGLVNTEAFF
TRBJ2-1 TRBV7-9 CASSLGQALSSYNEQFF
TRBJ2-1 TRBV19 CASSKRTSGITNEQFF
TRBJ1-1 TRBV7-9 CASSLVGQEAFF